This TCR beta chain was obtained from a study of blood T cell repertoires in COVID-19. Trimming left V 6 bases short and J 8 bases short, with 14 bases between. This CDR3 is 14 amino acids long. The germline CDR1 and CDR2 sequences are SGHNT and YENEEA. This table comes from immunoSEQ multiplex PCR, and its TCRdb copy is limited to in-frame clones, with some not included. Altogether approximately 200,000 clones are present, about 80% being singletons, with the ten largest covering 1.8%. Sample: PBMCs or T cells enriched from blood (not recorded which). This clonotype originated in a man aged 55 to 70 who had recovered from COVID-19. The V gene is TRBV11-3, the J gene TRBJ1-6; TRBD1 might be the D (6 bases). The CDR3 loop reads CASRPQGGDSPLHF. The DNA for the CDR3 is TGTGCCAGCAGGCCACAGGGTGGGGATTCACCCCTCCACTTT.